The T cell receptor beta chain under discussion was sequenced for a study of shared clonotypes between healthy human individuals (TCRdb year 2020). For the study in its entirety: The cohort comprised a couple of women and a few men aged 18 to 49 years. To increase sequencing depth and limit assay-specific biases, different laboratories used diverse techniques to prepare libraries and sequence TCR repertoires. Per donor, leukapheresis produced somewhere between about 0.94 and 10 billion PBMCs. To estimate repertoire size and how much clonotypes are shared between individuals, the study performed deep sequencing of blood TCR repertoires from roughly five healthy adults.

Donors were healthy HIV-negative adults with no recently reported acute infections or vaccinations. Every donor was a Caucasian adult living in Nashville, Tennessee, USA. For unsorted samples, some 100 million PBMCs were counted and genomic DNA was extracted with the QIAamp DNA Blood Mini kit. After blood collection by leukapheresis, PBMCs were isolated using Ficoll-Histopaque density gradient centrifugation and then cryopreserved in the vapor phase of liquid nitrogen. The V end loses 6 bases and the J end loses 0 bases, and a stretch of 9 bases separates them. Per the germline V gene, ENHRY is the CDR1 and SYGVKD is the CDR2. Reading from cysteine to phenylalanine, the CDR3 counts 14 amino acids. The read is trimmed to its CDR3 DNA, 42 bases read in frame from base 1. The count of this clone is one. This clone's antigen is unknown. Base qualities are not recorded, but no much larger clone differs from it by a single base.

What the authors observed across the whole study: Pairwise subsampling indicated that sequencing depth was expected to affect the degree of clonotype sharing among donors. Sampling was restricted to blood, and TCR repertoires in tissue are likely to differ from TCR repertoires in blood. Because the study included only a small number of donors, the genetic and exposure-history diversity represented was limited.

Using the deep immunoSEQ assay, multiplex PCR amplified TCR CDR3 regions from genomic DNA. Genomic DNA extracted from each cell subset was distributed evenly over all wells of several immunoSEQ 96-well plates, and each plate served as one replicate. Each replicate PCR for unsorted PBMC received 300 to 350 ng genomic DNA, equal to approximately 30,000 T cell genomes. Genomic DNA from unsorted PBMC was sequenced over ten immunoSEQ deep assay plates. Purified libraries were quantified with a Qubit 3.0 fluorometer, sized on a Bioanalyzer 2100, and re-quantified with the KAPA Library Quantification kit. Every immunoSEQ 96-well plate was sequenced on a dedicated single-read 150-cycle Illumina NextSeq 550 flow cell. As for how the authors treated the data: The immunoSEQ output contained only junctional sequences without quality scores, so filtering could not match that applied to full-length reads. To assign V/J genes and CDR3, sequences were annotated against IMGT germline references using PyIR, a Python wrapper for IgBLAST v1.9. Any read was removed if the V/J assignment was weak (E-value above 1e-6), the CDR3 was missing, or the read contained stop codons, out-of-frame junctions, or ambiguous translated residues. A V3J clonotype was defined by an identical inferred V gene, J gene, and CDR3 amino acid sequence. The percentage overlap between two repertoires was calculated by dividing the number of shared unique clonotypes by the size of the smaller repertoire. Repertoire richness was assessed with RTK rarefaction, the Chao1 estimator, and Recon v2.1 estimates of unobserved clonotypes. This is the immuneACCESS table as TCRdb keeps it, with only in-frame sequences that have V and J called. A part of the clones is gone; compared with another copy, unresolved V genes explain less than half, and the rest is unexplained. The V and J calls and the clone size are those of that table, but D and trimming were determined from the DNA. This sample is represented by hundreds of thousands of clones; around 79% of them were singletons. Less than 15% of the sample is taken by the ten largest.

The sample consisted of PBMCs. The V gene is TRBV10-3 and the J gene is TRBJ1-3, with no D gene named confidently. The source is a woman between 40 and 55 years old in good health. Some clones in this sample may be carry-over from other donors' samples. The CDR3 region has the sequence CAIRAGDSGNTIYF. The DNA sequence is as follows: TGTGCCATCAGGGCAGGAGACTCTGGAAACACCATATATTTT.